This T cell receptor beta chain was documented in a study of beta chain features in type 1 diabetes. The authors took one heparinised blood draw, averaging approximately 120 mL, from each donor. The authors sorted CD4+ naive, central memory, regulatory and stem cell-like memory cells via CD45RO/CCR7/CD25/CD127/CD95/CD27. A word on this clone: Its antigen is still unknown.

This CDR3 has 13 residues. Trimming removed 5 bases at V and 7 bases at J, with 13 bases between. The germline CDR1 and CDR2 sequences are SGHAT and FQNNGV. What was sequenced were expressed TCRB transcripts, since all of the isolated RNA had been reverse transcribed. Using immunoSEQ multiplex PCR, the repertoire was profiled, and TCRdb retains in-frame clones only, with some absent. The sample includes 600,000 to 750,000 clones, around 11% seen only once; the top ten take approximately 0.11%. Findings and caveats of the study: Type 1 diabetes patients had TCRB CDR3s that were shorter (moderately but significantly so) in all four CD4+ subsets. It was among patients, rather than healthy donors, that naive, central memory and Treg TCRB repertoires appeared more similar.

This sequence originates from a man aged 25 to 40 with type 1 diabetes. The sequenced sample was naive CD4+ T cells from blood. This chain uses TRBV11-2 with TRBJ2-3; TRBD2 might be the D (5 bases). The CDR3 loop reads CASSSGPRNTQYF. Written as DNA, the CDR3 is TGTGCCAGCAGCAGCGGACCAAGGAATACGCAGTATTTT.